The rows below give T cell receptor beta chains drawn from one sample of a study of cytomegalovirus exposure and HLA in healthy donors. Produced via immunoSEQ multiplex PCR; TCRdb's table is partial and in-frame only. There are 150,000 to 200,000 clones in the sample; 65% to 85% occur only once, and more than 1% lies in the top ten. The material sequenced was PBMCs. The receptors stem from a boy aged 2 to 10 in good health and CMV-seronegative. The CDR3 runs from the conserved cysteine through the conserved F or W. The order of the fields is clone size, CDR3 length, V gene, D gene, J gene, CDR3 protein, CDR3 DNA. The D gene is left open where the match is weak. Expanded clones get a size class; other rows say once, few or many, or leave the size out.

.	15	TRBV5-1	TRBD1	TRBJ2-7	CASSLWTGSSYEQYF	TGCGCCAGCAGCTTGTGGACAGGGAGCTCCTACGAGCAGTACTTC
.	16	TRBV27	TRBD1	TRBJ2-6	CASSSTGFSGANVLTF	TGTGCCAGCAGTTCGACAGGGTTCTCTGGGGCCAACGTCCTGACTTTC
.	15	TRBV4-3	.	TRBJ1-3	CASSQGECSGNTIYF	TGCGCCAGCAGCCAAGGAGAATGCTCTGGAAACACCATATATTTT
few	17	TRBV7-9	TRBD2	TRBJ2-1	CASSLSRGSGVYNEQFF	TGTGCCAGCAGCTTATCCCGTGGGAGCGGGGTCTACAATGAGCAGTTCTTC
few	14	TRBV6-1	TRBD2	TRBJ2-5	CASRTSGGSETQYF	TGTGCCAGCCGGACTAGCGGGGGATCAGAGACCCAGTACTTC
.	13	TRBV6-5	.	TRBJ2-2	CASTPRGIGELFF	TGTGCCAGCACGCCCAGGGGAATCGGGGAGCTGTTTTTT
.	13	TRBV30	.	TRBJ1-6	CAWSVLGYSPLHF	TGTGCCTGGAGTGTACTGGGCTATTCACCCCTCCACTTT
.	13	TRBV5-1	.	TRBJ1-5	CASSLGENQPQHF	TGCGCCAGCAGCTTGGGAGAGAATCAGCCCCAGCATTTT
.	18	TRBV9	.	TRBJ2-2	CASSVATRGGGPPGELFF	TGTGCCAGCAGCGTAGCTACCCGAGGGGGGGGGCCGCCCGGGGAGCTGTTTTTT
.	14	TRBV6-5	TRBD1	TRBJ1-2	CASSYTTGFYGYTF	TGTGCCAGCAGTTACACGACAGGGTTCTATGGCTACACCTTC
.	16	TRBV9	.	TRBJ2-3	CASSTRTGTGADTQYF	TGTGCCAGCAGCACCCGAACAGGAACCGGCGCAGATACGCAGTATTTT
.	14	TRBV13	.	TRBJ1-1	CASSSTGTNTEAFF	TGTGCCAGCAGCTCCACAGGGACGAACACTGAAGCTTTCTTT
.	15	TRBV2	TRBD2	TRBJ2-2	CASSERGGPTGELFF	TGTGCCAGCAGTGAACGGGGGGGGCCCACCGGGGAGCTGTTTTTT
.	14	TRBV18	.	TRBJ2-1	CASSPPTIVYEQFF	TGTGCCAGCTCACCACCAACTATTGTCTATGAGCAGTTCTTC
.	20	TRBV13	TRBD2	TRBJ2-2	CASSLGPGTSGGTYTGELFF	TGTGCCAGCAGCCTCGGTCCCGGGACTAGCGGGGGAACCTACACCGGGGAGCTGTTTTTT
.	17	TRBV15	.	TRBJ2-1	CATSESSGKPNYNEQFF	TGTGCCACCAGCGAGTCTTCCGGGAAGCCCAACTACAATGAGCAGTTCTTC
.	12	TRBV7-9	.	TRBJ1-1	CASSLGHLEAFF	TGTGCCAGCAGCCTCGGACACCTCGAAGCTTTCTTT
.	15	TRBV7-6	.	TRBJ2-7	CASSLGDGGANEQYF	TGTGCCAGCAGCTTAGGGGACGGGGGTGCAAACGAGCAGTACTTC
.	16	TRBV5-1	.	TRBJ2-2	CASSLEGGRNTGELFF	TGCGCCAGCAGCTTGGAGGGGGGGAGAAACACCGGGGAGCTGTTTTTT
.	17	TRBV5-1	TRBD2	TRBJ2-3	CASSLVIPLAGPDTQYF	TGCGCCAGCAGCTTGGTAATCCCGCTAGCGGGTCCGGATACGCAGTATTTT
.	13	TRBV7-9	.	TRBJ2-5	CASSLGVGETQYF	TGTGCCAGCAGCTTAGGAGTTGGAGAGACCCAGTACTTC
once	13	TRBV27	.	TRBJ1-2	CASSLTGTNGYTF	TGTGCCAGCAGTCTCACAGGGACGAATGGCTACACCTTC
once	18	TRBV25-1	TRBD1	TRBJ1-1	CASSEGQGAFGVVTEAFF	TGTGCCAGCAGTGAGGGACAGGGGGCCTTCGGTGTAGTCACTGAAGCTTTCTTT
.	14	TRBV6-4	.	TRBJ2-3	CASSDASGTDTQYF	TGTGCCAGCAGTGACGCTAGCGGCACAGATACGCAGTATTTT
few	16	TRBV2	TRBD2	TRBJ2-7	CASAGVGTSLTYEQYF	TGTGCCAGCGCGGGGGTAGGGACTAGCCTAACCTACGAGCAGTACTTC
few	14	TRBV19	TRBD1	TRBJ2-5	CASSTGQGQETQYF	TGTGCCAGTAGTACGGGACAGGGGCAAGAGACCCAGTACTTC
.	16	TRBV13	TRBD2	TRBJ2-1	CASSSTALAGRDEQFF	TGTGCCAGCAGCTCCACCGCCCTAGCGGGGCGGGATGAGCAGTTCTTC
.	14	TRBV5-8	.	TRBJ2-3	CASTRGRLTDTQYF	TGTGCCAGCACCCGGGGGAGACTCACAGATACGCAGTATTTT
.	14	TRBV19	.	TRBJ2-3	CASSMTTSTDTQYF	TGTGCCAGTAGTATGACTACTAGCACAGATACGCAGTATTTT
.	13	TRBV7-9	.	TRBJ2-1	CASSLESRNEQFF	TGTGCCAGCAGCTTAGAAAGCCGGAATGAGCAGTTCTTC
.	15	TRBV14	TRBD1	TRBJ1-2	CASSPSYATGAGYTF	TGTGCCAGCAGCCCCAGCTACGCGACAGGGGCCGGCTACACCTTC
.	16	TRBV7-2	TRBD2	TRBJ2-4	CASSFGVAGAKNIQYF	TGTGCCAGCAGCTTTGGGGTAGCGGGAGCCAAAAACATTCAGTACTTC
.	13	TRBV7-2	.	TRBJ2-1	CASTLRGGDEQFF	TGTGCCAGCACCCTACGAGGGGGGGATGAGCAGTTCTTC
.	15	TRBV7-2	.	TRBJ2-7	CASSLGGLISYEQYF	TGTGCCAGCAGCTTAGGGGGACTGATCTCCTACGAGCAGTACTTC
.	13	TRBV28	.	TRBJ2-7	CASSLGASYEQYF	TGTGCCAGCAGTTTAGGAGCCTCCTACGAGCAGTACTTC
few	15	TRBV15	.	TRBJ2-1	CATSRDRGGDNEQFF	TGTGCCACCAGCAGAGATCGAGGGGGGGACAATGAGCAGTTCTTC
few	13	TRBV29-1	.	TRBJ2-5	CSVESVNGETQYF	TGCAGCGTTGAAAGTGTAAACGGAGAGACCCAGTACTTC
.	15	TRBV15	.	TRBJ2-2	CATSTGGAGTGELFF	TGTGCCACCAGCACCGGGGGAGCGGGCACCGGGGAGCTGTTTTTT
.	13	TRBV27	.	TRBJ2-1	CATALAGTDEQFF	TGTGCCACCGCACTAGCAGGGACGGATGAGCAGTTCTTC
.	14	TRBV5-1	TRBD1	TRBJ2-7	CASSLRTGGYEQYF	TGCGCCAGCAGCCTCAGGACAGGGGGCTACGAGCAGTACTTC
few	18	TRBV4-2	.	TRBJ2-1	CASSQDAPSERVYNEQFF	TGTGCCAGCAGCCAAGATGCCCCCAGCGAGCGGGTGTACAATGAGCAGTTCTTC
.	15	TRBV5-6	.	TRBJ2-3	CASSFNRQFTDTQYF	TGTGCCAGCAGCTTTAACCGCCAGTTTACAGATACGCAGTATTTT
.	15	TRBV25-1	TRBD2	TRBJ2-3	CATARTSPTTDTQYF	TGTGCCACCGCAAGGACTAGCCCAACCACAGATACGCAGTATTTT
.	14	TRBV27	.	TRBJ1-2	CASSLLGHPYGYTF	TGTGCCAGCAGTTTATTGGGACACCCCTATGGCTACACCTTC
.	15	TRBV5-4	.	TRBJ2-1	CASSTRSIARNEQFF	TGTGCCAGCAGCACCCGTTCGATAGCCCGCAATGAGCAGTTCTTC
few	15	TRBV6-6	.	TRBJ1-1	CASSFTGGRNTEAFF	TGTGCCAGCAGTTTTACAGGCGGACGGAACACTGAAGCTTTCTTT
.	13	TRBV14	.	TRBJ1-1	CASSQILPTEAFF	TGTGCCAGCAGCCAAATACTCCCCACTGAAGCTTTCTTT
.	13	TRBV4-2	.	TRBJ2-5	CASSQNLRAAQYF	TGTGCCAGCAGCCAAAACCTACGCGCGGCCCAGTACTTC
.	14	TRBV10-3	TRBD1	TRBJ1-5	CASTGGGSNQPQHF	TGTGCCTCGACAGGGGGGGGGAGCAATCAGCCCCAGCATTTT
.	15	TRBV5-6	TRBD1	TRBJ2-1	CASSFLDREYNEQFF	TGTGCCAGCAGCTTTCTGGACAGGGAGTATAATGAGCAGTTCTTC
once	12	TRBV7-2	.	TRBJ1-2	CASSRQNYGYTF	TGTGCCAGCAGCCGTCAGAACTATGGCTACACCTTC
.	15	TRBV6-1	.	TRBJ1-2	CASLYQGMGGYGYTF	TGTGCCAGCTTATACCAGGGAATGGGGGGTTATGGCTACACCTTC
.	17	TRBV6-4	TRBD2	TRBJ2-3	CASSDVLQRECLDTQYF	TGTGCCAGCAGTGACGTTCTTCAGCGGGAGTGTCTAGATACGCAGTATTTT
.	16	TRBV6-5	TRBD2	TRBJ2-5	CASSWGLAGVGETQYF	TGTGCCAGCAGTTGGGGCTTAGCGGGTGTGGGGGAGACCCAGTACTTC
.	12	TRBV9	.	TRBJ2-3	CASSANTDTQYF	TGTGCCAGCAGCGCCAACACAGATACGCAGTATTTT
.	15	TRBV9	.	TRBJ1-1	CASSVGEGLSTEAFF	TGTGCCAGCAGCGTAGGAGAGGGATTGAGCACTGAAGCTTTCTTT
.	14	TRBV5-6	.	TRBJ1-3	CASSLDRDGNTIYF	TGTGCCAGCAGCTTGGACAGGGATGGAAACACCATATATTTT
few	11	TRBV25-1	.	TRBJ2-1	CASSPRSGQFF	TGTGCCAGCAGTCCGCGGTCGGGGCAGTTCTTC
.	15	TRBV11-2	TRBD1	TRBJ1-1	CASSSVGQGYTWAFF	TGTGCCAGCAGCTCCGTGGGACAGGGGTACACTTGGGCTTTCTTT
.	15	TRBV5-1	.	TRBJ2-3	CASSPAGRVQDTQYF	TGCGCCAGCAGTCCGGCGGGAAGGGTCCAAGATACGCAGTATTTT